This is a list of T cell receptor beta chains from one sample in a study of T-cell reconstitution after alpha-beta-depleted transplantation in children. TCRdb called the PCR reads again in MiXCR, with one record for every CDR3 protein. Of 550,000 to 600,000 distinct CDR3 sequences in the sample, under 30% were seen once. The sample was PBMCs, mostly from graft donor cells, taken 360 days after TCRalphabeta/CD19-depleted stem cell transplant. The receptors were sampled from a boy in the first two years of life who had a stem cell transplant for acute myeloid leukemia, so the T cells may come from the graft donor. Both conserved end residues are part of each CDR3. The D gene is left open where the match is weak. Rows give clone size only sometimes, using once, few, many, or a class for an expanded clone.

D: NA
V: TRBV6-6
J: TRBJ1-2
size: NA
DNA: TGTGCCAGCACCGGGTACAACTATGGCTACACCTTC
CDR3: CASTGYNYGYTF

D: NA
V: TRBV29-1
J: TRBJ2-1
size: many
DNA: TGCAGCGTTGAAGGACGGGTGGCCTACAATGAGCAGTTCTTC
CDR3: CSVEGRVAYNEQFF

D: NA
V: TRBV27
J: TRBJ2-1
size: NA
DNA: TGTGCCAGCAGTTCGCTCGGAGGGGCCGGTAATGAGCAGTTCTTC
CDR3: CASSSLGGAGNEQFF

D: TRBD2
V: TRBV13
J: TRBJ2-3
size: NA
DNA: TGTGCCAGCAGCCCCGTTTGGGGGGGGAGTAGAGGCACAGATACGCAGTATTTT
CDR3: CASSPVWGGSRGTDTQYF

D: NA
V: TRBV10-2
J: TRBJ2-1
size: few
DNA: TGCGCCACTGGGGGCTACAATGAGCAGTTCTTC
CDR3: CATGGYNEQFF

D: NA
V: TRBV6-1
J: TRBJ1-5
size: many
DNA: TGTGCCAGCATGCGCAACAATCAGCCCCAGCATTTT
CDR3: CASMRNNQPQHF

D: TRBD2
V: TRBV29-1
J: TRBJ2-1
size: few
DNA: TGCAGCGTTGAGATCATAGCGGGGGGGTACAATGAGCAGTTCTTC
CDR3: CSVEIIAGGYNEQFF

D: NA
V: TRBV6-5
J: TRBJ1-2
size: few
DNA: TGTGCCAGCAGTTACAAGGGGCATGGCTACACCTTC
CDR3: CASSYKGHGYTF

D: NA
V: TRBV12-3/TRBV12-4
J: TRBJ2-5
size: NA
DNA: TGTGCCAGCAGTTTAGGGTGGGCAGGGGGGTTCGGAGAGACCCAGTACTTC
CDR3: CASSLGWAGGFGETQYF

D: TRBD2
V: TRBV7-2
J: TRBJ2-7
size: NA
DNA: TGTGCCAGCAGCTTATACGCTAGCGGGGGGGAACACGAGCAGTACTTC
CDR3: CASSLYASGGEHEQYF

D: NA
V: TRBV12-3/TRBV12-4
J: TRBJ2-1
size: many
DNA: TGTGCCAGCAGCGGACCGATTAATGAGCAGTTCTTC
CDR3: CASSGPINEQFF

D: NA
V: TRBV12-3/TRBV12-4
J: TRBJ2-7
size: NA
DNA: TGTGCCAGCAGTCCTCCTAGGACAGCCTACGAGCAGTACTTC
CDR3: CASSPPRTAYEQYF

D: NA
V: TRBV7-2
J: TRBJ1-2
size: few
DNA: TGTGCCAGCAGCCCCCTCGGGACTGTCTATGGCTACACCTTC
CDR3: CASSPLGTVYGYTF

D: NA
V: TRBV7-2
J: TRBJ2-7
size: many
DNA: TGTGCCAGCAGCCCTCCGGGGCACGGTTACGAGCAGTACTTC
CDR3: CASSPPGHGYEQYF

D: NA
V: TRBV12-3/TRBV12-4
J: TRBJ2-4
size: few
DNA: TGTGCCAGCAGTCCCGGACTAGCCAAAAACATTCAGTACTTC
CDR3: CASSPGLAKNIQYF

D: NA
V: TRBV10-3
J: TRBJ2-7
size: few
DNA: TGTGCCATCAGTAAACTTGACAGACAACCCTCCTACGAGCAGTACTTC
CDR3: CAISKLDRQPSYEQYF

D: TRBD1
V: TRBV29-1
J: TRBJ2-7
size: many
DNA: TGCAGCGTGGCGCAGGGGGCGGTGATGTACGAGCAGTACTTC
CDR3: CSVAQGAVMYEQYF

D: TRBD2
V: TRBV6-5
J: TRBJ2-3
size: NA
DNA: TGTGCCAGCAGTTATGGGCGGCTTACTAGCGGGGCAGATACGCAGTATTTT
CDR3: CASSYGRLTSGADTQYF

D: NA
V: TRBV20-1
J: TRBJ2-7
size: once
DNA: TGCAGTGCTAGCAAGGCGGGTGAGCAGTACTTC
CDR3: CSASKAGEQYF

D: NA
V: TRBV4-1
J: TRBJ1-2
size: NA
DNA: TGCGCCAGCAGCCCCACGGACAAGGTTTATGGCTACACCTTC
CDR3: CASSPTDKVYGYTF

D: NA
V: TRBV20-1
J: TRBJ2-7
size: many
DNA: TGCAGTGCCCAGAAAGCCTCACCCTACGAGCAGTACTTC
CDR3: CSAQKASPYEQYF

D: NA
V: TRBV10-3
J: TRBJ1-6
size: few
DNA: TGTGCCATCAGTGAGTCGGAGAAAGGTCCCAAGGATTCACCCCTCCACTTT
CDR3: CAISESEKGPKDSPLHF

D: TRBD2
V: TRBV7-8
J: TRBJ2-3
size: many
DNA: TGTGCCAGCAGCGCCCTAGCGGGGGGCGATACAGATACGCAGTATTTT
CDR3: CASSALAGGDTDTQYF

D: NA
V: TRBV7-7
J: TRBJ2-1
size: few
DNA: TGTGCCAGCAGCTTAGGTGCAGGGATGGGCTACAATGAGCAGTTCTTC
CDR3: CASSLGAGMGYNEQFF

D: NA
V: TRBV11-1
J: TRBJ1-5
size: NA
DNA: TGTGCCAGCAGCCCTGCGGGGAGGGGCAATCAGCCCCAGCATTTT
CDR3: CASSPAGRGNQPQHF

D: TRBD1
V: TRBV20-1
J: TRBJ2-6
size: many
DNA: TGCAGTGCTAGTAGGACAGGGGCGGGGGCCAACGTCCTGACTTTC
CDR3: CSASRTGAGANVLTF

D: NA
V: TRBV12-3/TRBV12-4
J: TRBJ1-1
size: NA
DNA: TGTGCCAGCAGTTTTTACAAAGAAGCTTTCTTT
CDR3: CASSFYKEAFF

D: TRBD2
V: TRBV29-1
J: TRBJ2-3
size: NA
DNA: TGCAGCGTTGTACTAGCGGGGGGCCCCTTGTGGACAGATACGCAGTATTTT
CDR3: CSVVLAGGPLWTDTQYF

D: NA
V: TRBV12-3/TRBV12-4
J: TRBJ2-7
size: many
DNA: TGTGCCAGCAGTACTCAGACAGTTCCCTACGAGCAGTACTTC
CDR3: CASSTQTVPYEQYF